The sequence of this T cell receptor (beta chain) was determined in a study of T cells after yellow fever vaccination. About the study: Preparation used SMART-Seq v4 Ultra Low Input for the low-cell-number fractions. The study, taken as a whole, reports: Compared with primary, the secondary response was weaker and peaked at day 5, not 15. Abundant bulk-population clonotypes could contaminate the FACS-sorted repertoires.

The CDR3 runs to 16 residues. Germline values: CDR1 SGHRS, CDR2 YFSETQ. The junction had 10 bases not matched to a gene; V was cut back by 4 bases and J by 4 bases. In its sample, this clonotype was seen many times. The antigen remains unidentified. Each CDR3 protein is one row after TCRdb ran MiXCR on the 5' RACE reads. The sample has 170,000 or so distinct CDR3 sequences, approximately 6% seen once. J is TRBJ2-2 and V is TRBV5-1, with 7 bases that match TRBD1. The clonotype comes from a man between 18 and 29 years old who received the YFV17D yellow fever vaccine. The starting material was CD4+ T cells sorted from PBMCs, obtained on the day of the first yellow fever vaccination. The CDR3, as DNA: TGCGCCAGCAGCGGAACCGGGACAGTGAGCACCGGGGAGCTGTTTTTT. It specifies CASSGTGTVSTGELFF.